Listed below are T cell receptor beta chains from one sample, sequenced in a study of CD8 T cells in Susac syndrome. One entry per CDR3 protein results from TCRdb running MiXCR on the immunoSEQ multiplex PCR reads. The sample carries 150,000 to 200,000 distinct CDR3 sequences, roughly 95% recorded once. The sequencing input was CD4+ T cells from PBMCs. The receptors come from a human donor with multiple sclerosis. Each CDR3 is given with its conserved first and last residue. A D gene is named only where the DNA matches it firmly. Not all rows give a size; the values are once, few, many and, for expanded clones, a class.

J | size | D | V | DNA | CDR3
TRBJ2-5 | NA | TRBD2 | TRBV19 | TGTGCCAGTAGTATAGATCCAGCGGGAGGCTCGGAGACCCAGTACTTC | CASSIDPAGGSETQYF
TRBJ1-2 | NA | NA | TRBV20-1 | TGCAGTACCAGTCGTGGGGCAGCCTATGGCTACACCTTC | CSTSRGAAYGYTF
TRBJ2-3 | NA | NA | TRBV6-2/TRBV6-3 | TGTGCCAGCAGTTACTTTTCTACGCAGTATTTT | CASSYFSTQYF
TRBJ1-5 | NA | NA | TRBV9 | TGTGCCAGCAGCTCCTGGGGCAGAGATCAGCCCCAGCATTTT | CASSSWGRDQPQHF
TRBJ1-1 | NA | NA | TRBV5-1 | TGCGCCAGCAGCTTAGAGGGTTGGAGCACTGAAGCTTTCTTT | CASSLEGWSTEAFF
TRBJ2-7 | NA | TRBD2 | TRBV7-2 | TGTGCCAGCAGCTTGGGGCCTAGCGGGAGGGCCTACGAGCAGTACTTC | CASSLGPSGRAYEQYF
TRBJ2-7 | NA | NA | TRBV29-1 | TGCAGCGCCCGAGCCCCAGGGCTCGAGCAGTACTTC | CSARAPGLEQYF
TRBJ1-1 | NA | NA | TRBV29-1 | TGCAGCGTCTCAGGGAGTTCGTCCACTGAAGCTTTCTTT | CSVSGSSSTEAFF
TRBJ1-2 | NA | NA | TRBV4-1 | TGCGCCAGCAGCCAAGATTTTACACCCCGAGGATATGGCTACACCTTC | CASSQDFTPRGYGYTF
TRBJ2-1 | few | TRBD2 | TRBV5-1 | TGCGCCAGCAGCTGGGGACTAGCGGGAGCATACAATGAGCAGTTCTTC | CASSWGLAGAYNEQFF
TRBJ2-3 | NA | NA | TRBV4-1 | TGCGCCAGCAGCCAAGACGGGCAGCCTACAGATACGCAGTATTTT | CASSQDGQPTDTQYF